This TCR beta chain was observed in a study of CD8+CD57+ T cells in acquired aplastic anemia. With regard to this clonotype: A read error is possible here, since a much larger clone lies one base away.

Profiling that covered TCR beta VDJ and CDR3 relied on genomic DNA as its template. TCRdb independently ran MiXCR on the reads; one entry per CDR3 protein. The sample consists of 450,000 to 550,000 distinct CDR3 sequences, around 30% of them appearing once. Trimming removed 7 bases at V and 1 base at J, with 11 bases between. This CDR3 spans 15 amino acids. The V gene's germline CDR1 is SGHTA and CDR2 FQGNSA. All sequencing subjects had displayed CD8+CD57+ cell expansion on flow cytometry. No therapy was given to patients before blood sampling. Input material: sorted CD4+, CD8+, or CD8+CD57+ T cells (not recorded which) from PBMCs. The chain recombines TRBV7-2 with TRBJ1-6; D not certain. This clonotype was sampled from a human donor with aplastic anemia. CDR3 region: CASNFSLSYNSPLHF. CDR3 in DNA: TGTGCCAGCAACTTTAGTCTGTCCTATAATTCACCCCTCCACTTT.